The clone carrying this T cell receptor (beta chain) was detected many times. Its specificity is unknown. The sample belongs to a study of CD8 T cells in ankylosing spondylitis. Regarding the study as a whole: Clones that were linked to disease were CD8+ and were relatively rare in peripheral blood. The authors reported significant enrichment of disease-linked clones in matched ankylosing spondylitis synovial fluid. Seemingly characteristic of ankylosing spondylitis blood was a TCR beta motif consisting of eight highly homologous variants.

Making the TCR beta libraries involved quantitative 5'-RACE with molecular barcodes. Each CDR3 protein gets one entry after TCRdb re-called the 5' RACE reads with MiXCR. The data contain around 150,000 distinct CDR3 sequences, 7.3% of them singletons. This receptor was obtained from a female donor with ankylosing spondylitis or in good health (not recorded which). The sequenced material came from blood, either unsorted or a sorted T cell fraction (not recorded which).

CDR3 bases: TGTGCCAGCAGCCACAGAGCTGGCGGGAGCTATAATTCACCCCTCCACTTT. It is translated as CASSHRAGGSYNSPLHF. The rearrangement links TRBV7-9 to TRBJ1-6; D unclear. In germline, CDR1 is SEHNR, CDR2 FQNEAQ (reference sequence). The ends were cut back, 5 bases at V and 3 bases at J, with 17 bases in the middle. This CDR3 region has 17 residues.